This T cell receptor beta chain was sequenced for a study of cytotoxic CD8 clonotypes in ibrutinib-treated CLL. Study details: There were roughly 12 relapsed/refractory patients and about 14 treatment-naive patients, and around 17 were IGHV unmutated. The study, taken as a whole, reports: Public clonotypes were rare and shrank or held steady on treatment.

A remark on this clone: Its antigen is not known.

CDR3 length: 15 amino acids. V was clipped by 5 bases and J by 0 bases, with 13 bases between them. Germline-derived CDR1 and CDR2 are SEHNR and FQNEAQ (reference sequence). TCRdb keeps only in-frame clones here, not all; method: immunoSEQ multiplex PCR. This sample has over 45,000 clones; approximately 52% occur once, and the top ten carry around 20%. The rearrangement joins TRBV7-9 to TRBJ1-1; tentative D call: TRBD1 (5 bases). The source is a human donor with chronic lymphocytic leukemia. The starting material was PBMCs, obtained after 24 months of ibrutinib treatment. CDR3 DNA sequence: TGTGCCAGCAGCAGACCCGGGGGGATGAACACTGAAGCTTTCTTT. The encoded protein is CASSRPGGMNTEAFF. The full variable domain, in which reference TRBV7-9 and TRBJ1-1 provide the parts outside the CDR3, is DTGVSQNPRHKITKRGQNVTFRCDPISEHNRLYWYRQTLGQGPEFLTYFQNEAQLEKSRLLSDRFSAERPKGSFSTLEIQRTEQGDSAMYLCASSRPGGMNTEAFFGQGTRLTVV.